These T cell receptor beta chains were read from a single sample in a study of cytomegalovirus exposure and HLA in healthy donors. Assay: immunoSEQ multiplex PCR; the TCRdb copy retains only in-frame clones and omits some. The sample consists of some 200,000 clones, more than 65% of them appearing once. Material for sequencing was PBMCs. The receptors here all came from a man aged 50 to 59 in good health and CMV-seronegative. Each CDR3 is given with its conserved first and last residue. A D gene is named only where the DNA matches it firmly.

TRBJ1-6 | TRBV5-6 | - | CASSYREMTSPLHF
TRBJ2-7 | TRBV6-1 | - | CASSEVNRVHEQYF
TRBJ2-7 | TRBV7-2 | - | CASSFPGSHEQYF
TRBJ1-2 | TRBV29-1 | TRBD1 | CSVEHPLGRGNYGYTF
TRBJ2-7 | TRBV7-9 | TRBD1 | CASSELDRYYEQYF
TRBJ1-1 | TRBV6-5 | - | CASSAYTRGGTEAFF
TRBJ1-6 | TRBV6-5 | - | CASSASSSYNSPLHF
TRBJ2-5 | TRBV7-9 | - | CASSLAYRAEIQETQYF
TRBJ1-1 | TRBV18 | - | CASSPMGRNTEAFF
TRBJ1-6 | TRBV11-2 | TRBD1 | CASTPGTGGSPLHF
TRBJ2-5 | TRBV30 | TRBD1 | CASDRVSRETQYF
TRBJ2-3 | TRBV6-5 | - | CASRPGSTDTQYF
TRBJ2-3 | TRBV7-3 | - | CASSTGLSTDTQYF
TRBJ2-5 | TRBV6-5 | - | CASSYSFAGDETQYF
TRBJ2-7 | TRBV7-8 | - | CASSFLRNEQYF
TRBJ2-6 | TRBV5-1 | - | CASSLAVFSGANVLTF
TRBJ1-6 | TRBV28 | - | CASRPPAGMASPLHF
TRBJ2-3 | TRBV13 | - | CASSSGSKGTDTQYF
TRBJ1-6 | TRBV19 | TRBD1 | CASRVTGSYNSPLHF
TRBJ1-2 | TRBV19 | - | CASSVRGSNYGYTF
TRBJ2-1 | TRBV10-3 | TRBD2 | CAINAGLAGTYNEQFF
TRBJ2-7 | TRBV15 | TRBD1 | CATSLDRVTYEQYF
TRBJ2-4 | TRBV25-1 | - | CASSESGSLAKNIQYF
TRBJ2-5 | TRBV11-2 | - | CASSVQGGIGQETQYF
TRBJ2-7 | TRBV7-9 | - | CASSPLVEEQYF
TRBJ2-2 | TRBV19 | TRBD2 | CASKRDQRGHGELFF
TRBJ2-5 | TRBV19 | TRBD2 | CASSLGLAVETQYF
TRBJ2-3 | TRBV9 | - | CASSVDFPADTQYF
TRBJ2-5 | TRBV4-1 | TRBD2 | CASSQVAGGHQETQYF
TRBJ1-1 | TRBV7-2 | - | CASSPDSNRMNTEAFF
TRBJ1-1 | TRBV27 | TRBD1 | CASSLVRQGNAFF
TRBJ1-3 | TRBV6-1 | - | CASSESLGFSGNTIYF
TRBJ2-7 | TRBV5-1 | TRBD1 | CASSKGQGQMGYEQYF
TRBJ2-2 | TRBV5-4 | TRBD2 | CASSRGGLRGSGELFF
TRBJ1-3 | TRBV30 | TRBD1 | CAWSRGQGRSGNTIYF
TRBJ1-5 | TRBV6-5 | - | CASRDRGNQPQHF
TRBJ2-1 | TRBV7-2 | TRBD1 | CASSLRTGSFGEQFF
TRBJ2-7 | TRBV7-9 | TRBD2 | CASSLWERRGAPREQYF
TRBJ2-2 | TRBV2 | - | CASSPDSNTGELFF
TRBJ2-7 | TRBV7-9 | - | CSSSSTALTSYEQYF
TRBJ2-3 | TRBV19 | TRBD2 | CASSAGTRRDTQYF
TRBJ2-7 | TRBV6-5 | - | CASSPGRAYEQYF
TRBJ2-5 | TRBV2 | TRBD2 | CASNGLAATQETQYF
TRBJ2-3 | TRBV5-8 | TRBD2 | CASWKRGDTDTQYF
TRBJ1-2 | TRBV30 | - | CAWSRGNYGYTF
TRBJ2-7 | TRBV13 | - | CASSLAGYEQYF
TRBJ2-7 | TRBV19 | TRBD1 | CASSRDRGYEQYF